The entry below gives a single T cell receptor beta chain sequence along with its context. Its antigen is unidentified. It was the approximately 110-subject validation cohort, separate from the roughly 700-subject first cohort, to which the donors belonged. These data belong to a study of cytomegalovirus exposure and HLA in healthy donors. Study-wide findings and caveats: Testing in vitro showed a few CMV-associated chains specific for CMV antigens. Reportedly, cytomegalovirus status was diagnosed with high sensitivity and specificity.

Trimming stripped 7 bases from V and 1 base from J, with 19 bases between. The CDR3 totals 16 residues. CDR1 MNHEY and CDR2 SMNVEV come from the germline V gene (reference sequence). Profiling relied on immunoSEQ multiplex PCR, and the TCRdb table lists in-frame clones only, not all of them. Of tens of thousands of clones in the sample, 90% to 95% were seen once. Source material: PBMCs. The V gene is TRBV27, the J gene TRBJ2-5; TRBD2 might be the D (6 bases). The TCR comes from a woman in her twenties or thirties in good health and CMV-seronegative. CDR3 protein: CASTPIADGAQETQYF. The CDR3 DNA reads as TGTGCCAGCACTCCTATAGCGGACGGAGCCCAAGAGACCCAGTACTTC.